These 20 T cell receptor beta chains share one sample of origin, sequenced in a study of blood T cell repertoires in COVID-19. Sequencing used immunoSEQ multiplex PCR; TCRdb keeps in-frame clones, though not all of them. This table has about 110,000 clones, more than 65% appearing once. Specimen: peripheral blood. All receptors come from an elderly woman with acute or convalescent COVID-19.

The CDR3 sequence: CSTQGAGEQYF. For the CDR3, the DNA is TGCTCAACACAGGGGGCAGGGGAGCAGTACTTC. J is TRBJ2-7 and V is TRBV29-1, with 9 bases matching TRBD1. The CDR3 covers 11 residues. Looked up from germline, CDR1 is SQVTM and CDR2 is ANQGSEA.

This chain connects TRBV19 to TRBJ2-3; TRBD1 aligns across 8 bases. Per germline, CDR1 LNHDA and CDR2 SQIVND (reference sequence). V shed 4 bases and J 2 bases; nucleotides not matched to a gene: 5. The CDR3 has 15 residues. CDR3 protein: CASSKNRGNTDTQYF. The CDR3 DNA sequence: TGTGCCAGTAGTAAGAACAGGGGGAACACAGATACGCAGTATTTT. Together with reference TRBV19 and TRBJ2-3, the CDR3 gives the full variable domain: DGGITQSPKYLFRKEGQNVTLSCEQNLNHDAMYWYRQDPGQGLRLIYYSQIVNDFQKGDIAEGYSVSREKKESFPLTVTSAQKNPTAFYLCASSKNRGNTDTQYFGPGTRLTVL.

CDR3 nucleotides: TGTGCCAGCAGTTTACTGGGGCAGAGCTCCTACAATGAGCAGTTCTTC. Protein: CASSLLGQSSYNEQFF. This chain links TRBV27 with TRBJ2-1; D possibly corresponds to TRBD1 (5 bases). Germline-derived CDR1 and CDR2 are MNHEY and SMNVEV (reference sequence). V lost 2 bases to trimming and J lost 0 bases, with 11 bases between them. This CDR3 is 16 amino acids long.

The chain carries TRBV5-1 and TRBJ2-1; maybe TRBD1 (6 bases). Germline loops: CDR1 SGHRS, CDR2 YFSETQ. The CDR3 covers 15 residues. V was trimmed by 5 bases and J by 6 bases, leaving 18 bases between them. DNA of the CDR3: TGCGCCAGCAGTCTGGGGCCAGGGGAATTCAATGAGCAGTTCTTC. Protein product: CASSLGPGEFNEQFF.

The chain employs TRBV6-6 and TRBJ1-4; a possible D gene is TRBD1 (5 bases). In germline, CDR1 is MNHNY, CDR2 SVGAGI (reference sequence). V gave up 4 bases and J gave up 5 bases, with 11 bases separating them. This CDR3 is built from 14 residues. Here the CDR3 DNA reads TGTGCCAGCAGTTCACAGGAAAAGAATGAAAAACTGTTTTTT. Protein product: CASSSQEKNEKLFF.

This chain uses TRBV5-1 with TRBJ2-3; tentative D call: TRBD1 (6 bases). The V end was cut by 4 bases, the J end by 3 bases, with 21 bases between. The CDR3 length is 17 residues. Per the germline V gene, CDR1 is SGHRS and CDR2 is YFSETQ. DNA of the CDR3: TGCGCCAGCAGCACAGACAGGCTTCTTTCGGGGACAGATACGCAGTATTTT. It translates to CASSTDRLLSGTDTQYF.

This CDR3 reads CASSLGQGAKKAFF. The CDR3 bases are TGTGCCAGCAGTCTAGGACAGGGGGCTAAAAAAGCTTTCTTT. The chain is built from TRBV28 and TRBJ1-1; 11 bases line up with TRBD1. J lost 9 bases, V lost 5 bases, and 8 bases had no gene match. The germline gives CDR1 MDHEN, CDR2 SYDVKM. The CDR3 spans 14 residues.

The chain uses TRBV24-1 and TRBJ1-1; no clear D gene. V dropped 4 bases and J dropped 10 bases, with 12 bases sitting between them. The CDR3 totals 12 residues. Germline CDR1 KGHDR, CDR2 SFDVKD. The CDR3 DNA reads TGTGCCACCAGTGACAGGACTTATGGAGCTTTCTTT. It translates to CATSDRTYGAFF.

V is TRBV4-1 and J is TRBJ2-1, with D tentatively TRBD2 (5 bases). The CDR3 is 14 amino acids. Germline CDR1 reads MGHRA; CDR2 reads YSYEKL. Trimming stripped 4 bases from V and 6 bases from J, with 13 bases between. CDR3 sequence: CASSPIWSGNEQFF. The CDR3 DNA follows: TGCGCCAGCAGCCCCATCTGGAGCGGCAATGAGCAGTTCTTC.

The chain carries TRBV15 and TRBJ2-7; TRBD1 matches 8 bases. CDR3 length: 17 residues. J gave up 5 bases and V 0 bases, and 12 bases lay outside the gene matches. The V gene's germline CDR1 is LNHNV and CDR2 YYDKDF (reference sequence). The CDR3 bases are TGTGCCACCAGCAGAGATCTAAGCGGACAGGGAACCCACGAGCAGTACTTC. This sequence encodes CATSRDLSGQGTHEQYF. Full variable domain (remainder filled in from reference TRBV15 and TRBJ2-7): DAMVIQNPRYQVTQFGKPVTLSCSQTLNHNVMYWYQQKSSQAPKLLFHYYDKDFNNEADTPDNFQSRRPNTSFCFLDIRSPGLGDTAMYLCATSRDLSGQGTHEQYFGPGTRLTVT.

The rearrangement joins TRBV6-2 or TRBV6-3 to TRBJ2-1; TRBD2 matches 9 bases. The CDR3 runs 15 residues. Germline CDR1 is MNHEY and CDR2 is SVGEGT. J was trimmed by 4 bases and V by 6 bases; bases with no gene match: 7. The chain's CDR3 is CASSTGLATYNEQFF. CDR3 DNA: TGTGCCAGCAGCACGGGACTAGCTACATACAATGAGCAGTTCTTC.

This clone was picked up a small number of times. This chain connects TRBV7-9 to TRBJ2-3; 9 bases map to TRBD2. V trimming: 0 bases; J trimming: 3 bases; junction bases outside the gene matches: 7. The germline V gene encodes CDR1 SEHNR and CDR2 FQNEAQ (reference sequence). The CDR3 covers 17 residues. In DNA, the CDR3 is TGTGCCAGCAGCTTAGCGCTGGCGGGGGGGCGGACAGATACGCAGTATTTT. Its translation is CASSLALAGGRTDTQYF.

The chain has TRBV2 and TRBJ1-4; 10 positions match TRBD1. Trimming took 4 bases from V and 8 from J; bases not matched to a gene: 4. CDR1 and CDR2 from the germline V gene are SNHLY and FYNNEI. This CDR3 is 14 amino acids long. Here the CDR3 DNA reads TGTGCCAGCAGTGCCAAGGACAGGGGGGAAAAACTGTTTTTT. This translates into CASSAKDRGEKLFF.

The V call is TRBV6-5, the J call TRBJ2-3; 7 bases match TRBD1. There are 13 residues in the CDR3. Trimming cost V 6 bases and J 4 bases; bases outside gene matches: 4. Per the germline V gene, CDR1 is MNHEY and CDR2 is SVGAGI. For the CDR3, the DNA is TGTGCCAGCAGGAAAACAGGGGCAGATACGCAGTATTTT. Protein: CASRKTGADTQYF.

The chain uses TRBV15 and TRBJ1-5, with D maybe TRBD1 (5 bases). The length of the CDR3 is 16 residues. Looked up from germline, CDR1 is LNHNV and CDR2 is YYDKDF (reference sequence). V lost 0 bases to trimming and J lost 4 bases, with 13 bases between them. The CDR3 loop reads CATSRDKARANQPQHF. The CDR3 nucleotides are TGTGCCACCAGCAGAGATAAGGCCAGGGCTAATCAGCCCCAGCATTTT.

The rearrangement uses TRBV7-9 and TRBJ1-2; tentative D call: TRBD1 (6 bases). The germline gives CDR1 SEHNR, CDR2 FQNEAQ (reference sequence). This CDR3 is 14 amino acids long. The V gene lost 5 bases and the J gene lost 6 bases, with 16 bases spanning the gap. CDR3 in DNA: TGTGCCAGCAGCGGCTGGGGGCGTCTCAATGGCTACACCTTC. Its protein product is CASSGWGRLNGYTF.

V is TRBV15 and J is TRBJ1-2, with a possible D match to TRBD1 (6 bases). Germline V CDR1 and CDR2: LNHNV, YYDKDF (reference sequence). Trimming cost V 5 bases and J 8 bases, with 18 bases left between them. CDR3 length: 14 amino acids. The CDR3 loop reads CATSPGVFLGGYTF. CDR3 bases: TGTGCCACCAGCCCAGGGGTCTTCCTGGGGGGCTACACCTTC.

The chain uses TRBV6-5 and TRBJ2-7; 8 nucleotides line up with TRBD1. The length of the CDR3 is 15 residues. With 7 bases clipped from V and 1 base from J, the junction kept 9 bases outside the gene matches. The germline V gene encodes CDR1 MNHEY and CDR2 SVGAGI. As DNA, the CDR3 is TGTGCCAGCAACCCACAGGGGGACTGGTCCTACGAGCAGTACTTC. Translation: CASNPQGDWSYEQYF.

The CDR3 DNA reads TGCGCCAGCAGCCCGGTACAGGGCCTGAACACTGAAGCTTTCTTT. It codes for CASSPVQGLNTEAFF. The chain combines TRBV4-1 with TRBJ1-1, with a weak D call TRBD1 (6 bases). The length of the CDR3 is 15 residues. V gave up 4 bases and J gave up 0 bases, with 12 bases separating them. Germline V gene lookup returns CDR1 MGHRA and CDR2 YSYEKL.

The V and J genes are TRBV19 and TRBJ2-5; TRBD1 is a possible D gene (6 bases). The germline V gene encodes CDR1 LNHDA and CDR2 SQIVND (reference sequence). Trimming cost V 5 bases and J 3 bases, with 19 bases left between them. The CDR3 runs 16 residues. CDR3 nucleotides: TGTGCCAGTAGTGTTAGATCGACAGGAGTAAAAGAGACCCAGTACTTC. Amino acids: CASSVRSTGVKETQYF.